These 27 T cell receptor beta chains share one sample of origin, sequenced in a study of T cells in narcolepsy. Generated by immunoSEQ multiplex PCR, the TCRdb table keeps only in-frame clones and is missing some. The sample carries 20,000 to 25,000 clones, more than 70% recorded once. Source material: CD45RA- memory CD4+ T cells from PBMCs. The receptor source for this set is a human donor with narcolepsy.

The chain couples TRBV28 to TRBJ2-7, with a tentative D call TRBD2 (5 bases). Germline V lookup: CDR1 MDHEN, CDR2 SYDVKM. The CDR3 covers 16 residues. The V end was cut by 6 bases, the J end by 2 bases, with 20 bases between. The CDR3 DNA is TGTGCCAGCAGGTCCCGGAGGAGAGGGTCTGCCTACGAGCAGTACTTC. Translating it yields CASRSRRRGSAYEQYF.

The rearrangement links TRBV2 to TRBJ2-7, with 9 nucleotides matching TRBD2. The length of the CDR3 is 15 residues. The V segment lost 3 bases and the J segment 6 bases; nucleotides outside the gene matches: 9. Germline-derived CDR1 and CDR2 are SNHLY and FYNNEI. In DNA, the CDR3 is TGTGCCAGCAGTGAGGCGGGAGGGCCTCGGCGCGAGCAGTACTTC. This codes for CASSEAGGPRREQYF. Together with reference TRBV2 and TRBJ2-7, the CDR3 gives the full variable domain: EPEVTQTPSHQVTQMGQEVILRCVPISNHLYFYWYRQILGQKVEFLVSFYNNEISEKSEIFDDQFSVERPDGSNFTLKIRSTKLEDSAMYFCASSEAGGPRREQYFGPGTRLTVT.

This clone was detected once. The chain couples TRBV15 to TRBJ2-2; 9 positions agree with TRBD2. This CDR3 has 17 amino acids. CDR1 is LNHNV, CDR2 YYDKDF, per germline (reference sequence). V gave up 1 base and J gave up 3 bases; unmatched junction bases: 6. The DNA for the CDR3 is TGTGCCACCAGCAGAGGCGGGACTAGCCTAGACACCGGGGAGCTGTTTTTT. Amino acid sequence: CATSRGGTSLDTGELFF.

The rearrangement joins TRBV6-6 to TRBJ2-1, with D hard to call. Germline CDR1 is MNHNY and CDR2 is SVGAGI (reference sequence). The CDR3 has 12 amino acids. Trimming left V 6 bases short and J 5 bases short, with 8 bases between. The CDR3 loop is CASRFRDNEQFF. CDR3 nucleotide sequence: TGTGCCAGCAGATTCCGCGACAATGAGCAGTTCTTC.

The V gene is TRBV6-4, the J gene TRBJ2-3; D unresolved. Trimming cost V 0 bases and J 2 bases, with 9 bases left between them. CDR3 length: 15 residues. The germline CDR1 and CDR2 sequences are MRHNA and SNTAGT. CDR3: CASSDSRHHTDTQYF. The CDR3 DNA follows: TGTGCCAGCAGTGACTCGAGACACCACACAGATACGCAGTATTTT.

The rearrangement links TRBV5-1 to TRBJ2-5; 8 bases line up with TRBD2. CDR3 length: 19 amino acids. Germline V gene sequence: CDR1 SGHRS, CDR2 YFSETQ. Trimming at V came to 4 bases and at J to 0 bases, leaving 17 bases not matched to a gene. The CDR3 DNA is TGCGCCAGCAGCCTCGGGACCCTAGCGGGCTTCCGCAACCAAGAGACCCAGTACTTC. It encodes CASSLGTLAGFRNQETQYF.

The chain is built from TRBV7-2 and TRBJ1-2; D remains unclear. The V gene lost 8 bases and the J gene lost 2 bases, with 18 bases spanning the gap. This CDR3 is 15 amino acids long. Germline assignment: CDR1 SGHTA and CDR2 FQGNSA. Written as DNA, the CDR3 is TGTGCCAGCCGACCCGCGGGATCTTCAAACTATGGCTACACCTTC. Translated: CASRPAGSSNYGYTF.

This chain joins TRBV5-4 and TRBJ2-5, with D perhaps matching TRBD2 (5 bases). The V end lost 4 bases, the J end lost 4 bases, and 11 bases lay between the germline ends. Per the germline V gene, CDR1 is SGHNT and CDR2 is YYREEE (reference sequence). This CDR3 has 13 residues. CDR3: CASSTPGSETQYF. The CDR3 DNA reads as TGTGCCAGCAGCACTCCGGGGTCAGAGACCCAGTACTTC.

V usage is TRBV5-1 and J usage is TRBJ2-2; TRBD2 matches 12 bases. Germline V gene lookup returns CDR1 SGHRS and CDR2 YFSETQ. The CDR3 totals 17 residues. The V segment lost 4 bases and the J segment 5 bases; nucleotides outside the gene matches: 9. This chain's CDR3 is CASSTNLAGGLTGELFF. DNA of the CDR3: TGCGCCAGCAGCACGAATCTAGCGGGAGGGCTTACCGGGGAGCTGTTTTTT.

The rearrangement uses TRBV2 and TRBJ2-7; maybe TRBD1 (6 bases). Trimming left V 7 bases short and J 5 bases short, with 12 bases between. This CDR3 has 12 residues. CDR1 and CDR2 (germline): SNHLY, FYNNEI. CDR3 region: CASKEQGHEQYF. The CDR3 nucleotides read TGTGCCAGCAAGGAACAGGGCCACGAGCAGTACTTC.

CDR3 sequence reads: CASSRTGGVGFSNEQFF. CDR3 sequence (DNA): TGCGCCAGCAGCAGGACAGGGGGTGTGGGTTTTAGCAATGAGCAGTTCTTC. The chain has TRBV5-1 and TRBJ2-1; TRBD1 agrees at 10 bases. CDR3 length: 17 amino acids. Germline-derived CDR1 and CDR2 are SGHRS and YFSETQ. With V trimmed by 4 bases and J by 6 bases, 13 bases remained unmatched.

The gene calls are TRBV6-5 and TRBJ2-1, with a tentative D call TRBD1 (6 bases). V was shortened by 7 bases and J by 15 bases, with 25 bases between the two germline ends. CDR1 MNHEY and CDR2 SVGAGI come from the germline V gene. This CDR3 spans 14 amino acids. In nucleotides, the CDR3 is TGTGCCAGCACCCCACAGGGTCTTCCCTCCCTCCGGTTCTTC. Its translation: CASTPQGLPSLRFF.

This chain uses TRBV5-1 with TRBJ2-1, with D possibly TRBD1 on 5 matching bases. Germline V gene lookup returns CDR1 SGHRS and CDR2 YFSETQ. Trimming cost V 4 bases and J 4 bases, with 21 bases left between them. There are 17 residues in the CDR3. The CDR3 DNA reads TGCGCCAGCAGCCCCCTGATGGGGCGTACGCGGTACAATGAGCAGTTCTTC. It encodes CASSPLMGRTRYNEQFF. Together with reference TRBV5-1 and TRBJ2-1, the CDR3 gives the full variable domain: KAGVTQTPRYLIKTRGQQVTLSCSPISGHRSVSWYQQTPGQGLQFLFEYFSETQRNKGNFPGRFSGRQFSNSRSEMNVSTLELGDSALYLCASSPLMGRTRYNEQFFGPGTRLTVL.

This clone occurred once. In DNA form, the CDR3 reads TGTGCCAGCGGTCTTACGGCGGGCGAGCAGTACTTC. As protein: CASGLTAGEQYF. The rearrangement uses TRBV6-5 and TRBJ2-7, with a possible D match to TRBD2 (5 bases). Trimming took 8 bases from V and 6 from J, leaving 14 bases between them. The CDR3 length is 12 residues. Germline CDR1 and CDR2: MNHEY and SVGAGI.

CDR3 nucleotide sequence: TGTGCCAGCAGCTTACTGAGTAGCGGGAGGGTGAGTGAGCAGTTCTTC. This encodes CASSLLSSGRVSEQFF. The genes are TRBV7-2 and TRBJ2-1; 11 bases fit TRBD2. The CDR3 length is 16 residues. The V and J ends lost 2 bases and 9 bases, in that order; junction bases with no gene match: 9. Germline-derived CDR1 and CDR2 are SGHTA and FQGNSA.

This clone has only a few counts. The chain combines TRBV27 with TRBJ2-7, with 9 bases fitting TRBD2. The CDR3 spans 17 residues. V shed 5 bases, J shed 9 bases, and the junction held 20 bases outside the gene matches. CDR1 and CDR2 (germline): MNHEY, SMNVEV (reference sequence). The CDR3 region has the DNA TGTGCCAGCAGTGCTTTTAGCGGGAGTATGATCCGGGGTGGGCAGTACTTC. Translated, it gives CASSAFSGSMIRGGQYF.

This chain uses TRBV7-9 with TRBJ2-5; D unclear. The J call is doubtful: the DNA matches TRBJ2-7 better. There are 14 residues in the CDR3. Germline-derived CDR1 and CDR2 are SEHNR and FQNEAQ (reference sequence). The CDR3 sequence: CASSRQVGSYEQYF. CDR3 sequence (DNA): TGTGCCAGCAGCCGTCAAGTGGGCAGCTACGAGCAGTACTTC.

The J gene is TRBJ2-3, the V gene TRBV7-3; 9 bases map to TRBD1. Germline V lookup: CDR1 SGHTA, CDR2 FQGTGA. Trimming removed 5 bases from V and 0 bases from J; junction bases left unmatched: 3. This CDR3 region has 15 residues. The CDR3 DNA sequence: TGTGCCAGCAGCAGGACAGGGGAGAGCACAGATACGCAGTATTTT. This translates into CASSRTGESTDTQYF.

This chain joins TRBV4-2 and TRBJ2-5, with 7 bases identical to TRBD1. The CDR3 extends over 16 amino acids. The ends lost 0 bases at V and 4 bases at J; junction bases unmatched: 8. The germline V gene has CDR1 LGHNA and CDR2 YNFKEQ. Here the CDR3 DNA reads TGTGCCAGCAGCCAAGAGTCAACAGGGGCTGGAGAGACCCAGTACTTC. Its translation: CASSQESTGAGETQYF.

The J gene is TRBJ2-1, the V gene TRBV25-1; 8 bases agree with TRBD2. Germline lookup yields CDR1 MGHDK and CDR2 SYGVNS. V shed 3 bases and J 3 bases; nucleotides not matched to a gene: 7. This CDR3 has 16 amino acids. CDR3 loop: CASSDILAASYNEQFF. The CDR3 region has the DNA TGTGCCAGCAGTGACATACTAGCGGCTAGCTACAATGAGCAGTTCTTC.

The chain employs TRBV5-1 and TRBJ1-2, with no clear D. The CDR3 length is 14 residues. V was clipped by 4 bases and J by 4 bases, with 14 bases between them. Per the germline V gene, CDR1 is SGHRS and CDR2 is YFSETQ. The CDR3 here is CASSTQLGSYGYTF. CDR3 nucleotides: TGCGCCAGCAGCACCCAACTGGGGAGCTATGGCTACACCTTC.

The V and J genes are TRBV5-4 and TRBJ2-5; a weak D match, TRBD1 (5 bases). The J call is uncertain, as TRBJ2-7 better fits the DNA end. This CDR3 contains 18 residues. CDR1 SGHNT and CDR2 YYREEE come from the germline V gene (reference sequence). Written as DNA, the CDR3 is TGTGCCAGCAGCTTGAATTCTGGGGCGACCGCCTATGCACTCGAGCAGTACTTC. Protein: CASSLNSGATAYALEQYF.

The CDR3 sequence: CASSRETQYF. In nucleotides, the CDR3 is TGTGCCAGCAGCCGTGAGACCCAGTACTTC. The chain links TRBV7-9 to TRBJ2-5; D is undetermined. V gave up 5 bases and J gave up 5 bases, with 3 bases separating them. This CDR3 is 10 amino acids long. Germline CDR1 SEHNR, CDR2 FQNEAQ (reference sequence).

The rearrangement uses TRBV9 and TRBJ1-3, with D unclear. CDR1 SGDLS and CDR2 YYNGEE come from the germline V gene. The CDR3 length is 16 residues. The V end was cut by 4 bases, the J end by 1 base, with 15 bases between. The CDR3 here is CASSSSLRGSGNTIYF. CDR3 DNA sequence: TGTGCCAGCAGCTCCTCGCTCCGGGGTTCTGGAAACACCATATATTTT.

V and J are TRBV5-1 and TRBJ2-3; 8 bases map to TRBD2. CDR1 is SGHRS, CDR2 YFSETQ, per germline. The CDR3 extends over 15 amino acids. The junction had 4 bases not matched to a gene; V was cut back by 2 bases and J by 2 bases. CDR3 residues: CASSLTSGSTDTQYF. DNA of the CDR3: TGCGCCAGCAGCTTAACTAGCGGTTCCACAGATACGCAGTATTTT.

The chain is built from TRBV5-1 and TRBJ1-3; possibly TRBD1 for D (6 bases). Germline lookup yields CDR1 SGHRS and CDR2 YFSETQ. There are 16 residues in the CDR3. The V end lost 4 bases, the J end lost 4 bases, and 18 bases lay between the germline ends. CDR3 sequence: CASSQSPGAEGNTIYF. The CDR3 DNA reads TGCGCCAGCAGCCAGTCCCCAGGGGCGGAGGGAAACACCATATATTTT.

The chain combines TRBV19 with TRBJ1-1; 7 bases match TRBD1. The germline gives CDR1 LNHDA, CDR2 SQIVND (reference sequence). This CDR3 region has 13 residues. V dropped 7 bases and J dropped 4; count of bases not matched to a gene: 6. The chain's CDR3 is CASIISGGTEAFF. CDR3 DNA: TGTGCCAGTATCATTTCAGGGGGCACTGAAGCTTTCTTT.